This T cell receptor beta chain was captured in a study of shared clonotypes between healthy human individuals. Study context: Researchers assigned three CD4 naive, three CD4 memory, two CD8 naive and one CD8 memory plate to each donor.

The assay was immunoSEQ multiplex PCR, and TCRdb's table has in-frame clones only and misses some. The sample holds over a million clones, over 95% seen once. V was cut by 4 bases and J by 1 base, with 17 bases left in between. The V gene's germline CDR1 is WSHSY and CDR2 SAAADI. CDR3 length: 16 amino acids. Regarding this clone: The antigen is undetermined.

Study-level points and caveats: Of the naive CD4 clonotypes, around 5% were shared across a handful of donors.

The sequencing input was naive CD4+ T cells sorted from blood. The subset here: CD45RA+ positively selected. The sequence was collected from a man aged 30 to 39 in good health. This sequence joins TRBV10-2 and TRBJ2-7, with D perhaps TRBD2 (5 bases). The CDR3 loop reads CASSGRPAYTSYEQYF. As DNA, the CDR3 is TGCGCCAGCAGTGGGAGGCCCGCCTATACTTCCTACGAGCAGTACTTC.